This T cell receptor (beta chain) was identified during a study of Ad26.COV2.S vaccination and SARS-CoV-2 variants. Study-level points and caveats: Using TCR breadth and depth analyses may have led to underestimated total T cell responses.

Described treatment: roughly 18 received Ad26.COV2.S at low or high dose, single or two shots; 5 received placebo; per-sample allocation not given. Following the first vaccine or placebo injection, samples were taken on day 63. As its vector, the vaccine had Ad26, which expressed Wuhan-strain SARS-CoV-2 spike. The CDR3 consists of 16 residues. Germline CDR1 KGHDR, CDR2 SFDVKD. V lost 0 bases and J lost 2, with 10 bases in between. Repertoires were generated with immunoSEQ multiplex PCR, while TCRdb's copy carries only in-frame clones and drops some. The data show about 680,000 clones, more than 80% seen once. To note about this clone: What it binds is unknown.

The source is a person between 18 and 59 years old who received the Ad26.COV2.S COVID-19 vaccine or a placebo. This chain links TRBV24-1 with TRBJ2-1, with unresolved D. Here the sequenced sample was peripheral blood, taken in a trial of Ad26.COV2.S vaccine versus placebo. Here the CDR3 reads CATSDLPQTPYNEQFF. The DNA of the CDR3 is TGTGCCACCAGTGATTTGCCACAGACACCCTACAATGAGCAGTTCTTC.